This T cell receptor beta chain was sequenced during a study (dated by TCRdb to between 2014 and 2016). For the wider study: Whether tumor-infiltrating Tregs in breast cancer are recruited from blood Tregs or converted in situ from other CD4+ T cell subsets was tested.

The junction shows trimming of 0 bases on V and 1 base on J, plus 12 bases between the germline ends. The CDR3 covers 16 residues, taking in both the cysteine and the phenylalanine. This entry keeps only the CDR3 DNA: 48 bases, framed from base 1. For CDR1 and CDR2, the germline V gene (reference sequence) lists PRHDT and FYEKMQ. Full-length TCR variable regions were amplified by 5' RACE PCR with constant-region reverse primers, and semi-nested PCR with Nested Universal Primer A was subsequently performed. The ReliaPrep RNA Cell Miniprep System was used to extract total RNA, which was then reverse transcribed into 5'RACE-ready cDNA with the SMARTer RACE 5'/3' Kit. Multiplex adaptors were used to barcode the full-length TCR alpha and beta libraries, which were then sequenced on an Illumina MiSeq. Concerning the study's data processing: For each of nine subset-tissue groups, sequencing data from the five patients were pooled, and the groups were compared by unsupervised clustering of TCR gene usage. The Morisita-Horn index was used to calculate repertoire similarity, with shared sequences weighted by how much each contributed to each repertoire. The public reads were run again by TCRdb, first through fastp at Q25 and then through MiXCR, and only productive beta chains were kept. All rows with the same CDR3 protein become a single entry with the most common DNA and genes. The V and J calls follow TCRdb's processing rather than the paper's. This sample has 35,000 to 45,000 distinct CDR3 sequences in its table, and 20% to 25% of those were observed once. The ten top clones hold approximately 4.5% of the sample.

Cells that were CD4+CD25+CD127-/low were the ones isolated as Tregs. Tregs, naive and memory CD4+ T cells from tumor, blood and ipsilateral draining lymph nodes of about five breast cancer patients underwent full-length TCR alpha and beta sequencing. Tumor tissue and lymph nodes obtained by ipsilateral axillary dissection were perfused with PBS, cut into small pieces and digested using collagenase I and hyaluronidase. Ficoll density gradient centrifugation was used to isolate mononuclear cells from either lymph nodes or 50 ml of peripheral blood. FACS confirmed that the sorted cell populations were more than 90% pure. Paper-wide results and their limitations: Validation in the larger cohort was restricted to a single TCR beta V-J rearrangement rather than whole repertoires. Tumor memory CD4+ T cell TCR gene usage was found to cluster with blood and lymph node memory CD4+ cells and with lymph node naive CD4+ cells. The greatest overlap of tumor-infiltrating Treg TCR alpha and beta sequences was with tumor naive CD4+ T cells, followed next by blood naive CD4+ T cells.

About this clonotype itself: Its antigen target is currently unknown. The record has no base qualities; no much larger clone is one base away.

This TCR was recovered from a female donor with breast cancer. Sequenced material: Tregs sorted from a lymph node. The chain employs TRBV13 and TRBJ2-5, with the identity of the D gene unclear. The encoded CDR3 is CASSLGYSLGQETQYF. The nucleotide sequence reads as follows: TGTGCCAGCAGCTTAGGCTACAGTCTAGGCCAAGAGACCCAGTACTTC.